This TCR beta chain was identified during a study of T cells after yellow fever vaccination. Findings and limits, study-wide: By day 5 rather than day 15, the secondary response had peaked, though it was weaker. Some clonotypes were seen in both the CD4 and the CD8 compartments. These made up a small share and likely arose from convergent recombination. Clones that expanded after primary vaccination mostly reappeared after the booster (just over 95% CD4, around 87% CD8).

Concerning this clonotype itself: Its cognate antigen is unknown. An end of the junction differs from the germline gene, which may be a read error.

UMIs and a universal primer site were added when TCR cDNA was made by 5'RACE template switching. Each CDR3 protein gets one entry after TCRdb re-called the 5' RACE reads with MiXCR. The table records 350,000 to 450,000 distinct CDR3 sequences, over 15% of them present only once. This CDR3 contains 14 residues. Germline CDR1 MGHRA, CDR2 YSYEKL. The chain has TRBV4-1 and TRBJ1-2; D ambiguous. The clonotype originates from a man younger than 30 who received the YFV17D yellow fever vaccine. The source material was PBMCs, sampled before the yellow fever booster vaccination. Here the CDR3 reads CASSPHNLDYGYTF. CDR3 nucleotide sequence: TGCGCCAGCAGCCCCCACAACCTTGACTACGGCTACACCTTC.